This T cell receptor (beta chain) originates from a study of cytomegalovirus exposure and HLA in healthy donors. Overall study context: The 100 to 150 validation repertoires and the roughly 680 first-cohort repertoires shared a platform, a later analysis reported. Notes on the study in general: The authors enumerated some 160 TCR beta chains as linked to cytomegalovirus.

Generated by immunoSEQ multiplex PCR, the TCRdb table keeps only in-frame clones and is missing some. The top ten clones hold around 3.8% of a sample with about 160,000 clones, roughly 86% of them seen once. Concerning this clone: The antigen remains undetermined.

Trimming took off 1 base at V and 1 base at J, with 20 bases between the two ends. The CDR3 is made up of 18 amino acids. Germline lookup yields CDR1 SGHRS and CDR2 YFSETQ. Specimen: PBMCs. The chain combines TRBV5-1 with TRBJ1-1, with a possible D match to TRBD1 (5 bases). This TCR derives from a man aged 18 to 29 in good health and CMV-seropositive. CDR3 sequence: CASSLWWRGESQNTEAFF. CDR3 nucleotide sequence: TGCGCCAGCAGCTTGTGGTGGCGGGGCGAAAGCCAGAACACTGAAGCTTTCTTT.